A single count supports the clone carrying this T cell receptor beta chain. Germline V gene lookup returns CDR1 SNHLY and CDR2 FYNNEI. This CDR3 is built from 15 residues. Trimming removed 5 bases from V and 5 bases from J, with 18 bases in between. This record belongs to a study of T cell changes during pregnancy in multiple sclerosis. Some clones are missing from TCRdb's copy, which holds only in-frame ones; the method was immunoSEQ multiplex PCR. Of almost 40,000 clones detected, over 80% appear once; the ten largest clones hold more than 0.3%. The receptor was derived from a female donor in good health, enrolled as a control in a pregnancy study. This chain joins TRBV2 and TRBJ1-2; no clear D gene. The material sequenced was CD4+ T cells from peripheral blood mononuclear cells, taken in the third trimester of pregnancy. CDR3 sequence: CASSYAGASGYGYTF. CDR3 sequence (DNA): TGTGCCAGCAGTTATGCGGGAGCGTCTGGGTATGGCTACACCTTC.